This TCR beta chain was retrieved from a study of cytomegalovirus exposure and HLA in healthy donors. Study results and limitations: Despite most TCR sequences being rare, some public TCRs occurred in many donors. In a later analysis, about 17,000 TCR beta sequences were associated with HLA alleles at 0.05 false discovery rate. In a later analysis, the majority of CMV-associated beta chains seemingly showed HLA restriction.

From germline, CDR1 is PRHDT and CDR2 FYEKMQ (reference sequence). CDR3 length: 14 amino acids. Trimming took off 2 bases at V and 5 bases at J, with 12 bases between the two ends. Comments on this clone: Its target is not known.

The study ran its PCR with 60 Vbeta and 13 Jbeta primers. Here immunoSEQ multiplex PCR was the method, and the copy in TCRdb shows in-frame clones only, minus some. This repertoire shows under 200,000 clones, around three quarters found once; its top ten account for approximately 2.1%. Sequencing used PBMCs. The receptor's source is a woman younger than 45 in good health and CMV-seropositive. J is TRBJ2-5 and V is TRBV13; D is unresolved. The CDR3 sequence: CASSLFSGQETQYF. The CDR3 nucleotides read TGTGCCAGCAGCTTATTTTCTGGGCAGGAGACCCAGTACTTC.